Listed below are T cell receptor beta chains from one sample, sequenced in a study of T cell responses to AZD1222 COVID-19 vaccine. Repertoires were generated with immunoSEQ multiplex PCR, while TCRdb's copy carries only in-frame clones and drops some. The data hold about 110,000 clones, with over 85% observed a single time. The material sequenced was peripheral blood, taken 28 days after the second AZD1222 dose. Every receptor here comes from an adult who received the AZD1222 COVID-19 vaccine. The CDR3 runs from the conserved cysteine through the conserved F or W. D genes are given only for firm matches. Some rows mark clone size as missing; the rest say once, few, many or name a class of expanded clone.

NA	TRBJ2-7	TRBV28	NA	12	CASRLVGYEQYF	TGTGCCAGCAGGTTGGTCGGGTACGAGCAGTACTTC
NA	TRBJ1-6	TRBV19	TRBD1	15	CASSPTGYYNSPLHF	TGTGCCAGTAGCCCGACAGGGTACTATAATTCACCCCTCCACTTT
NA	TRBJ1-6	TRBV19	NA	14	CASSKGRNNSPLHF	TGTGCCAGTAGTAAGGGACGAAATAATTCACCCCTCCACTTT
NA	TRBJ2-5	TRBV7-8	NA	13	CASSFAEAETQYF	TGTGCCAGCAGCTTCGCGGAGGCCGAGACCCAGTACTTC
NA	TRBJ2-1	TRBV5-4	NA	13	CASSLTSNDEQFF	TGTGCCAGCAGCTTGACTAGTAACGATGAGCAGTTCTTC
NA	TRBJ1-5	TRBV4-1	NA	14	CASRPTGPNQPQHF	TGCGCCAGCAGACCGACAGGTCCAAATCAGCCCCAGCATTTT
once	TRBJ1-1	TRBV5-6	NA	15	CASSLATALNTEAFF	TGTGCCAGCAGCTTGGCAACAGCACTGAACACTGAAGCTTTCTTT
NA	TRBJ2-5	TRBV5-6	TRBD1	15	CASSPRTGGVETQYF	TGTGCCAGCAGCCCGAGGACAGGGGGAGTGGAGACCCAGTACTTC
NA	TRBJ2-1	TRBV2	TRBD2	18	CASSGSTSGGRAYNEQFF	TGTGCCAGCAGTGGTTCGACTAGCGGGGGGAGAGCCTACAATGAGCAGTTCTTC
NA	TRBJ1-4	TRBV5-4	NA	15	CASSPAGQPNEKLFF	TGTGCCAGCAGCCCGGCAGGACAGCCTAATGAAAAACTGTTTTTT
NA	TRBJ1-2	TRBV12-3/TRBV12-4	NA	12	CASSTGISGYTF	TGTGCCAGCTCAACCGGAATTTCTGGCTACACCTTC
NA	TRBJ2-7	TRBV5-4	NA	15	CASSLAAGLYYEQYF	TGTGCCAGCAGCTTGGCCGCAGGGCTCTATTACGAGCAGTACTTC
NA	TRBJ1-1	TRBV7-6	NA	14	CASSSRGGGTEAFF	TGTGCCAGCAGCAGCAGAGGAGGCGGCACTGAAGCTTTCTTT
NA	TRBJ2-7	TRBV7-8	NA	12	CASSLGSAEQYF	TGTGCCAGCAGCTTAGGGTCAGCCGAGCAGTACTTC
once	TRBJ1-1	TRBV6-5	NA	16	CASSYRAGLRNTEAFF	TGTGCCAGCAGTTACAGGGCAGGCCTGAGGAACACTGAAGCTTTCTTT
NA	TRBJ2-7	TRBV27	TRBD1	13	CASSRGQFYEQYF	TGTGCCAGCAGCAGGGGGCAGTTCTACGAGCAGTACTTC
NA	TRBJ1-6	TRBV28	NA	13	CASSQGQGSPLHF	TGTGCCAGCAGTCAGGGGCAAGGGTCACCCCTCCACTTT
NA	TRBJ2-2	TRBV19	NA	14	CASSIPRNTGELFF	TGTGCCAGTAGTATTCCCAGGAACACCGGGGAGCTGTTTTTT
NA	TRBJ1-2	TRBV19	NA	13	CASSTTGNYGYTF	TGTGCCAGTAGTACCACAGGAAACTATGGCTACACCTTC
NA	TRBJ2-2	TRBV5-1	TRBD1	14	CASREDRATGELFF	TGCGCCAGCAGGGAGGACAGGGCCACCGGGGAGCTGTTTTTT
NA	TRBJ2-7	TRBV7-9	TRBD1	15	CASSWTDRARYEQYF	TGTGCCAGCAGCTGGACGGACAGGGCACGCTACGAGCAGTACTTC
NA	TRBJ2-1	TRBV28	NA	14	CASSFPTGSNEQFF	TGTGCCAGCAGTTTCCCTACGGGGTCCAATGAGCAGTTCTTC
few	TRBJ1-2	TRBV7-9	NA	16	CASSTGPPSGGYGYTF	TGTGCCAGCAGCACGGGACCCCCCAGCGGGGGCTATGGCTACACCTTC
NA	TRBJ2-7	TRBV5-4	NA	15	CASSNVKGSTYEQYF	TGTGCCAGCAGCAACGTTAAGGGGTCTACCTACGAGCAGTACTTC
NA	TRBJ1-1	TRBV6-6	NA	14	CASSSLGPGTEAFF	TGTGCCAGCAGTTCCCTGGGCCCCGGCACTGAAGCTTTCTTT
NA	TRBJ2-7	TRBV7-2	TRBD2	16	CASSLRASGGAEEQYF	TGTGCCAGCAGCTTAAGGGCTAGCGGGGGGGCCGAAGAGCAGTACTTC
NA	TRBJ2-5	TRBV7-9	TRBD2	17	CASSLLASGGLAETQYF	TGTGCCAGCAGCTTATTAGCTAGCGGGGGTCTGGCGGAGACCCAGTACTTC
NA	TRBJ1-4	TRBV7-2	NA	17	CASSFNGGGPTNEKLFF	TGTGCCAGCAGCTTTAATGGGGGAGGTCCAACTAATGAAAAACTGTTTTTT
NA	TRBJ2-1	TRBV27	NA	15	CASRDSRGSYNEQFF	TGTGCCAGCAGGGACTCGAGGGGATCCTACAATGAGCAGTTCTTC
NA	TRBJ1-2	TRBV18	NA	16	CASSPVRSFFGYGYTF	TGTGCCAGCTCACCAGTAAGATCTTTTTTCGGGTATGGCTACACCTTC
NA	TRBJ2-3	TRBV5-6	TRBD1	15	CASSVQGARADTQYF	TGTGCCAGCAGCGTTCAGGGGGCACGGGCAGATACGCAGTATTTT
once	TRBJ1-5	TRBV28	NA	13	CASIGEGNQPQHF	TGTGCCAGCATCGGAGAGGGCAATCAGCCCCAGCATTTT
NA	TRBJ2-1	TRBV4-3	TRBD2	18	CASSQAGKGLAGDNEQFF	TGCGCCAGCAGCCAAGCGGGTAAGGGACTAGCAGGGGACAATGAGCAGTTCTTC
NA	TRBJ2-1	TRBV11-2	NA	17	CASSLAGAFLGWNEQFF	TGTGCCAGCAGCTTAGCGGGGGCCTTCCTCGGGTGGAATGAGCAGTTCTTC
NA	TRBJ2-2	TRBV9	NA	14	CASSALLGTGELFF	TGTGCCAGCAGCGCTCTCCTGGGGACCGGGGAGCTGTTTTTT
NA	TRBJ1-2	TRBV4-3	TRBD1	16	CASSQERTGSNYGYTF	TGCGCCAGCAGCCAAGAGAGGACAGGGTCTAACTATGGCTACACCTTC
NA	TRBJ1-1	TRBV19	NA	16	CASSMVDRETNTEAFF	TGTGCCAGTAGTATGGTGGACAGAGAAACGAACACTGAAGCTTTCTTT
NA	TRBJ2-3	TRBV7-2	NA	17	CASSLSSLGASTDTQYF	TGTGCCAGCAGCTTAAGTTCCCTGGGGGCTAGCACAGATACGCAGTATTTT
NA	TRBJ2-5	TRBV6-5	TRBD1	14	CASSYGQGGETQYF	TGTGCCAGCAGTTACGGACAGGGGGGGGAGACCCAGTACTTC
NA	TRBJ2-1	TRBV10-3	TRBD2	14	CAIREGLAGGEQFF	TGTGCCATCAGAGAAGGACTAGCGGGGGGGGAGCAGTTCTTC
NA	TRBJ1-2	TRBV28	TRBD1	15	CASRTAGTGDYGYTF	TGTGCCAGCAGAACCGCCGGGACAGGGGACTATGGCTACACCTTC
NA	TRBJ2-7	TRBV7-2	TRBD1	15	CASSWGQASSYEQYF	TGTGCCAGCAGCTGGGGACAGGCGAGCTCCTACGAGCAGTACTTC
NA	TRBJ1-1	TRBV7-2	NA	13	CASSSFGNTEAFF	TGTGCCAGCAGTTCATTCGGGAACACTGAAGCTTTCTTT